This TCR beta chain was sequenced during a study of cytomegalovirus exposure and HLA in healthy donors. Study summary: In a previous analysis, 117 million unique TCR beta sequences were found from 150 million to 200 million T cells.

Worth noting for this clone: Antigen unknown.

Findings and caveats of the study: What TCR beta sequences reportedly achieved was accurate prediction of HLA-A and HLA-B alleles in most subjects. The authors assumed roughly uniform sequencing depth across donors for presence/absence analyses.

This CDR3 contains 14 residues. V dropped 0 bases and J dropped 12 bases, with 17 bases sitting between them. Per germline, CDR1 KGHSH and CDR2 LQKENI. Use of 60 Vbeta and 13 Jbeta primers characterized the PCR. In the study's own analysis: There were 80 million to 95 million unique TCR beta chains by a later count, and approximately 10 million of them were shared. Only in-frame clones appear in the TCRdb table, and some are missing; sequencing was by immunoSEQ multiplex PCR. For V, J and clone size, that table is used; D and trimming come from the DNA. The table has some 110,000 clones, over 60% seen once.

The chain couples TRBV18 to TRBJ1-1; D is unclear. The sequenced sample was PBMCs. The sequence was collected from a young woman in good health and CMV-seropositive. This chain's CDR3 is CASSPPNRGPETFF. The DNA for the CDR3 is TGTGCCAGCTCACCACCAAATCGAGGCCCGGAGACTTTCTTT.